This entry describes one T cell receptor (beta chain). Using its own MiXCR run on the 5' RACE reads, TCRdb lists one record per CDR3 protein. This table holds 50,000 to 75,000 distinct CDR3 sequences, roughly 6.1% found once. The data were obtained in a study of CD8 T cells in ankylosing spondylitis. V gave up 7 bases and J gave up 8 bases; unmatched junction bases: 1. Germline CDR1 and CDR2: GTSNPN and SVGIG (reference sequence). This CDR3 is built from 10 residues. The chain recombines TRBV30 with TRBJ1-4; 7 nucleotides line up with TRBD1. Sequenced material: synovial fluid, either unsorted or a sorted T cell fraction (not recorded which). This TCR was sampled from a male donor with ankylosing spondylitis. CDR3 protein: CAYRGEKLFF. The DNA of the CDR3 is TGTGCCTACAGGGGAGAAAAACTGTTTTTT.